The 31 T cell receptor beta chains given below trace back to one sample, sequenced in a study of T cells after yellow fever vaccination (dated by TCRdb to the late 2010s). The library was obtained by 5' RACE. For sequencing, an Illumina HiSeq 2500 was employed. TCRdb took the public reads, trimmed them with fastp at Q25, ran MiXCR for clone calling and kept in-frame beta chains. Each CDR3 protein appears once, grouped with its most common genes and DNA. This sample is represented by 200,000 to 300,000 distinct CDR3 sequences; 10% to 15% of them were singletons. Jointly, the top ten make up roughly 0.5% of the sample. The sample's treatment or condition label, decoded: live attenuated yellow fever vaccine strain. Sample: CD4+ T cells sorted from PBMCs, taken 45 days after the yellow fever booster vaccination. The receptor source for this set is a young man who received the YFV17D yellow fever vaccine.

V and J are TRBV27 and TRBJ2-2; 10 bases agree with TRBD2. V lost 8 bases to trimming and J lost 5 bases; unmatched junction nucleotides: 5. This CDR3 is 14 amino acids long. The germline gives CDR1 MNHEY, CDR2 SMNVEV (reference sequence). The chain's CDR3 is CASARLAGTGELFF. CDR3 sequence (DNA): TGTGCCAGCGCGAGACTAGCGGGTACCGGGGAGCTGTTTTTT.

This clonotype came up a few times. The chain couples TRBV20-1 to TRBJ1-5; D remains ambiguous. This CDR3 has 14 residues. CDR1 DFQATT and CDR2 SNEGSKA come from the germline V gene (reference sequence). The V and J ends lost 6 bases and 2 bases respectively, with 14 bases between them. CDR3 protein: CSARQILGNQPQHF. The CDR3 DNA sequence: TGCAGTGCCCGGCAGATTTTGGGCAATCAGCCCCAGCATTTT.

This clonotype appeared many times. The chain joins TRBV20-1 to TRBJ2-3; 11 bases align to TRBD1. The germline CDR1 and CDR2 sequences are DFQATT and SNEGSKA (reference sequence). The V gene end was trimmed by 1 base and the J gene end by 8 bases; junction bases not matched to a gene: 8. The CDR3 loop spans 15 amino acids. The CDR3 DNA reads as TGCAGTGCTAGAGCCGGGACAGGGGGAGGAATTACGCAGTATTTT. Encoded protein: CSARAGTGGGITQYF.

This clonotype appeared a few times. The chain carries TRBV7-6 and TRBJ2-7; D uncertain. The CDR3 runs 11 residues. Germline CDR1 and CDR2: SGHVS and FNYEAQ. V was clipped by 3 bases and J by 6 bases, with 6 bases between them. The CDR3 protein is CASSFSGEQYF. As DNA, the CDR3 is TGTGCCAGCAGCTTTTCGGGCGAGCAGTACTTC.

This clonotype appeared many times. The chain has TRBV29-1 and TRBJ2-3; no definite D call. CDR1 SQVTM and CDR2 ANQGSEA come from the germline V gene. CDR3 length: 12 amino acids. Deletions cut 4 bases from V and 4 bases from J, with 9 bases between. CDR3 nucleotide sequence: TGCAGCGTTGGCGCAGGAGCAGATACGCAGTATTTT. Protein: CSVGAGADTQYF.

This clonotype was observed a few times. The chain recombines TRBV6-5 with TRBJ2-2, with 13 bases matching TRBD2. Looked up from germline, CDR1 is MNHEY and CDR2 is SVGAGI. J was trimmed by 9 bases and V by 4 bases; bases with no gene match: 14. The CDR3 extends over 18 amino acids. The DNA of the CDR3 is TGTGCCAGCAGTTTTAGGACTAGCGGGAGAGGAGGGGCCTGGGAGCTGTTTTTT. Its protein product is CASSFRTSGRGGAWELFF.

This clonotype showed up just a few times. The DNA for the CDR3 is TGTGCCAGCAGCTCCCCTCCGGGGGGGCTACGAGAGACCCAGTACTTC. Translation: CASSSPPGGLRETQYF. The chain combines TRBV7-2 with TRBJ2-5; 8 nucleotides line up with TRBD2. Germline values: CDR1 SGHTA, CDR2 FQGNSA. J gave up 4 bases and V 4 bases, and 11 bases lay outside the gene matches. The CDR3 consists of 16 residues.

The chain combines TRBV7-8 with TRBJ2-2; D is uncertain. Trimming removed 6 bases from V and 6 bases from J, with 11 bases in between. CDR1 is SGHVS and CDR2 is FQNEAQ in the germline V gene. The CDR3 consists of 13 residues. This CDR3 reads CASRTSVSGELFF. The CDR3 nucleotides are TGTGCCAGCAGGACGTCGGTTTCCGGGGAGCTGTTTTTT. Full variable domain (remainder filled in from reference TRBV7-8 and TRBJ2-2): GAGVSQSPRYKVAKRGQDVALRCDPISGHVSLFWYQQALGQGPEFLTYFQNEAQLDKSGLPSDRFFAERPEGSVSTLKIQRTQQEDSAVYLCASRTSVSGELFFGEGSRLTVL.

This clonotype was counted between two and nine times. The chain combines TRBV28 with TRBJ2-1; D tentatively fits TRBD1 or TRBD2 (5 bases each). CDR3 length equals 12 residues. The V end was cut by 10 bases, the J end by 5 bases, with 12 bases between. The germline V gene encodes CDR1 MDHEN and CDR2 SYDVKM. DNA of the CDR3: TGTGCCACCCCGGGGACCGACAATGAGCAGTTCTTC. Translating gives CATPGTDNEQFF.

This clonotype was seen a handful of times. CDR3 DNA: TGTGCCAGCAGCTTAGGCGTATTCCAGCCCCAGCATTTT. This sequence encodes CASSLGVFQPQHF. This rearrangement joins TRBV7-2 to TRBJ1-5; no firm D call. The CDR3 loop spans 13 amino acids. Germline CDR1 SGHTA, CDR2 FQGNSA. The V end lost 1 base, the J end lost 7 bases, and 8 bases lay between the germline ends. The full variable domain, rest sourced from reference TRBV7-2 and TRBJ1-5, is GAGVSQSPSNKVTEKGKDVELRCDPISGHTALYWYRQSLGQGLEFLIYFQGNSAPDKSGLPSDRFSAERTGGSVSTLTIQRTQQEDSAVYLCASSLGVFQPQHFGDGTRLSIL.

This clonotype has more than one count but fewer than ten. The J gene is TRBJ1-1, the V gene TRBV5-1, with TRBD1 matching 10 bases. The J segment lost 1 base and the V segment lost 4 bases, leaving 4 bases of the junction unmatched. Germline loops: CDR1 SGHRS, CDR2 YFSETQ. This CDR3 has 15 residues. The CDR3 sequence: CASSVRTGGNTEAFF. CDR3 bases: TGCGCCAGCAGCGTCCGGACAGGGGGGAACACTGAAGCTTTCTTT.

With regard to this clonotype: Relative to the germline gene, one junction end is altered; a read error may explain this. This chain connects TRBV4-3 to TRBJ2-1, with 8 bases lining up with TRBD1. CDR1 is LGHNA, CDR2 YSLEER, per germline. The CDR3 spans 14 residues. CDR3 in DNA: TGCTCCAGCAGCGCAGGGGGCGGGTACAATGAGCAGTTCTTC. This codes for CSSSAGGGYNEQFF.

In its sample, this clonotype was seen a few times. The chain joins TRBV4-3 to TRBJ1-6; the D gene is possibly TRBD1 (6 bases). This CDR3 region has 15 residues. Germline V lookup: CDR1 LGHNA, CDR2 YSLEER. Between the trimmed V and J ends, which lost 4 bases and 6 bases, there was a span of 13 bases. The CDR3 region is CASSREGEGNSPLHF. CDR3 nucleotide sequence: TGCGCCAGCAGCCGGGAGGGGGAGGGTAATTCACCCCTCCACTTT.

This clonotype was counted a few times. This chain links TRBV7-8 with TRBJ2-3; 11 bases agree with TRBD2. Germline trimming cut 4 bases from V and 4 bases from J; bases unmatched to any gene: 7. The length of the CDR3 is 16 residues. Germline V gene data show CDR1 as SGHVS and CDR2 as FQNEAQ. CDR3 nucleotides: TGTGCCAGCAGCTACTTAGCGGGAGGGAGGTCAGATACGCAGTATTTT. This gives the protein CASSYLAGGRSDTQYF. The entire variable domain, with the rest obtained from reference TRBV7-8 and TRBJ2-3, is as follows: GAGVSQSPRYKVAKRGQDVALRCDPISGHVSLFWYQQALGQGPEFLTYFQNEAQLDKSGLPSDRFFAERPEGSVSTLKIQRTQQEDSAVYLCASSYLAGGRSDTQYFGPGTRLTVL.

This clonotype was detected ten times or more. The chain recombines TRBV20-1 with TRBJ2-3, with D unclear. V lost 6 bases and J 5 bases, leaving 12 bases between the germline ends. The CDR3 is 12 residues long. Per germline, CDR1 DFQATT and CDR2 SNEGSKA (reference sequence). The CDR3 DNA reads TGCAGTGCCCTCCTGCGCCAAGATACGCAGTATTTT. It yields the protein CSALLRQDTQYF.

This clonotype was observed a few times. This chain uses TRBV24-1 with TRBJ2-1; 9 bases are shared with TRBD1. CDR3 size: 16 residues. J was trimmed by 8 bases and V by 2 bases; bases with no gene match: 9. Germline-derived CDR1 and CDR2 are KGHDR and SFDVKD. CDR3 residues: CATSDSGTGSVYEQFF. CDR3 coding DNA: TGTGCCACCAGTGATTCCGGGACAGGGAGTGTATATGAGCAGTTCTTC.

The chain joins TRBV20-1 to TRBJ2-1; 7 nucleotides match TRBD2. Germline CDR1 reads DFQATT; CDR2 reads SNEGSKA (reference sequence). The junction had 5 bases not matched to a gene; V was cut back by 3 bases and J by 0 bases. The CDR3 is made up of 15 amino acids. DNA for the CDR3: TGCAGTGCTAGGGGACTACGGAGCTCCTACAATGAGCAGTTCTTC. The encoded protein is CSARGLRSSYNEQFF.

This clonotype was seen only once. The rearrangement joins TRBV19 to TRBJ2-3; D gene ambiguous. V was trimmed by 7 bases and J by 2 bases, leaving 13 bases between them. Germline V lookup: CDR1 LNHDA, CDR2 SQIVND (reference sequence). The CDR3 contains 14 residues. For the CDR3, the DNA is TGTGCCAGTACCCTCGGAGCTACCACAGATACGCAGTATTTT. Its translation is CASTLGATTDTQYF.

V gene TRBV24-1 combines with J gene TRBJ2-3, with D perhaps assigned TRBD1 or TRBD2 (5 bases each). The CDR3 is 16 amino acids. Per germline, CDR1 KGHDR and CDR2 SFDVKD. V was shortened by 1 base and J by 0 bases, with 10 bases between the two germline ends. The CDR3 spells CATSDFRGPSTDTQYF. The CDR3 bases are TGTGCCACCAGTGATTTCCGGGGACCTAGCACAGATACGCAGTATTTT.

The gene calls are TRBV3-1 and TRBJ2-5; 7 nucleotides match TRBD2. Germline V gene sequence: CDR1 LGHDT, CDR2 YNNKEL (reference sequence). The junction had 14 bases not matched to a gene; V was cut back by 6 bases and J by 4 bases. The CDR3 extends over 16 amino acids. CDR3 amino acids: CASSPHTSARGETQYF. DNA for the CDR3: TGTGCCAGCAGTCCGCATACTAGCGCGAGAGGAGAGACCCAGTACTTC.

On this clonotype itself: Sequence at one end of the junction differs from germline and may be a read error. This chain connects TRBV6-1 to TRBJ2-5, with 15 nucleotides matching TRBD2. Germline-derived CDR1 and CDR2 are MNHNS and SASEGT. The CDR3 is 17 residues long. CDR3 nucleotides: TGTGCCAGCAGTCGAATAGGACTAGCGGGAGGGCAAGAGTCCCAGTACTTC. Protein product: CASSRIGLAGGQESQYF.

This clonotype has a count of ten or more. The V gene is TRBV7-9, the J gene TRBJ2-3; 8 bases line up with TRBD2. CDR3 length: 16 residues. Germline-derived CDR1 and CDR2 are SEHNR and FQNEAQ (reference sequence). V lost 2 bases and J lost 0; bases outside the gene matches: 4. CDR3 region: CASSLLREVSTDTQYF. The CDR3 bases are TGTGCCAGCAGCTTACTGCGGGAGGTGAGCACAGATACGCAGTATTTT.

The chain uses TRBV29-1 and TRBJ2-1; D is unclear. The V gene lost 3 bases and the J gene lost 8 bases, with 2 bases spanning the gap. In germline, CDR1 is SQVTM, CDR2 ANQGSEA. The CDR3 contains 9 residues. CDR3 in DNA: TGCAGCGTTGACGATGAGCAGTTCTTC. It translates to CSVDDEQFF.

This chain joins TRBV4-3 and TRBJ2-3; TRBD1 or TRBD2 may be the D gene (5 bases each). The CDR3 totals 15 residues. Germline V lookup: CDR1 LGHNA, CDR2 YSLEER. V lost 1 base and J lost 5, with 13 bases in between. The CDR3 loop is CASSQAGETVDTQYF. For the CDR3, the DNA is TGCGCCAGCAGCCAAGCTGGGGAGACAGTAGATACGCAGTATTTT.

This clonotype was seen a few times. The V and J genes are TRBV20-1 and TRBJ1-1; no firm D call. Germline values: CDR1 DFQATT, CDR2 SNEGSKA (reference sequence). This CDR3 comprises 12 residues. Trimming removed 6 bases at V and 0 bases at J, with 8 bases between. This CDR3 is CSALIMNTEAFF. The CDR3, as DNA: TGCAGTGCCCTAATCATGAACACTGAAGCTTTCTTT.

V and J are TRBV7-9 and TRBJ2-1, with no clear D. CDR1 and CDR2 (germline): SEHNR, FQNEAQ (reference sequence). The CDR3 has 14 amino acids. Trimming took 5 bases from V and 6 from J, leaving 14 bases between them. The CDR3 spells CASSPLFSGNEQFF. In nucleotides, the CDR3 is TGTGCCAGCAGCCCTCTCTTCTCCGGCAATGAGCAGTTCTTC.

The gene calls are TRBV7-2 and TRBJ2-7; perhaps TRBD1 as D (6 bases). CDR3 length equals 14 residues. Trimming cost V 2 bases and J 2 bases, with 10 bases left between them. Germline lookup yields CDR1 SGHTA and CDR2 FQGNSA. The CDR3 spells CASSLQQGPYEQYF. As DNA, the CDR3 is TGTGCCAGCAGCTTACAACAGGGACCCTACGAGCAGTACTTC.

The chain has TRBV5-1 and TRBJ2-3; 8 bases align to TRBD2. The CDR3 totals 16 residues. Germline V gene sequence: CDR1 SGHRS, CDR2 YFSETQ. V dropped 4 bases and J dropped 1; count of bases not matched to a gene: 8. The CDR3 protein is CASSPGGLAGTDTQYF. The CDR3 DNA reads as TGCGCCAGCAGCCCGGGAGGGCTAGCGGGCACAGATACGCAGTATTTT.

The chain joins TRBV9 to TRBJ2-5; tentative D call: TRBD1 (6 bases). Between the trimmed V and J ends, which lost 3 bases and 5 bases, there was a span of 11 bases. The CDR3 totals 13 residues. Germline-derived CDR1 and CDR2 are SGDLS and YYNGEE. The CDR3 loop is CASSGGRRETQYF. The CDR3 DNA sequence: TGTGCCAGCAGCGGGGGGCGCCGGGAGACCCAGTACTTC. Full variable domain (remainder filled in from reference TRBV9 and TRBJ2-5): DSGVTQTPKHLITATGQRVTLRCSPRSGDLSVYWYQQSLDQGLQFLIQYYNGEERAKGNILERFSAQQFPDLHSELNLSSLELGDSALYFCASSGGRRETQYFGPGTRLLVL.

This clonotype was seen only a few times. This chain links TRBV19 with TRBJ1-2; D not resolved. The germline V gene has CDR1 LNHDA and CDR2 SQIVND (reference sequence). Trimming shortened V by 0 bases and J by 4 bases, and 6 bases separated the two germline ends. The CDR3 extends over 13 amino acids. The CDR3 sequence: CASSIEGLYGYTF. The CDR3 DNA reads TGTGCCAGTAGTATAGAAGGACTCTATGGCTACACCTTC.

In its sample, this clonotype was seen a few times. V gene TRBV5-1 combines with J gene TRBJ2-2; D might be TRBD1 (6 bases). Deletions cut 7 bases from V and 6 bases from J, with 19 bases between. Germline values: CDR1 SGHRS, CDR2 YFSETQ. This CDR3 comprises 15 residues. For the CDR3, the DNA is TGCGCCAGCGGACGTGGGGGCCTCGAGGCCGGGGAGCTGTTTTTT. Translation: CASGRGGLEAGELFF.